This T cell receptor (beta chain) was sequenced for a study of cytomegalovirus exposure and HLA in healthy donors. There are 18 residues in the CDR3. With V trimmed by 0 bases and J by 3 bases, 8 bases remained unmatched. Germline CDR1 LGHNA, CDR2 YNFKEQ. A word on this clone: Its antigen is unidentified.

PCR was performed using 60 Vbeta and 13 Jbeta primers. Repertoires were generated with immunoSEQ multiplex PCR, while TCRdb's copy carries only in-frame clones and drops some. The profile shows 100,000 to 150,000 clones, roughly 75% of them singletons. Study-level points and caveats: It was assumed in the presence/absence analyses that sequencing depth was roughly uniform across donors.

Specimen: PBMCs. This clonotype was obtained from a female donor in good health and CMV-seronegative. V is TRBV4-2 and J is TRBJ2-7; 13 bases match TRBD2. The CDR3 spells CASSQERTSGRASYEQYF. The CDR3 DNA reads as TGTGCCAGCAGCCAAGAGCGGACTAGCGGGAGAGCAAGCTACGAGCAGTACTTC.